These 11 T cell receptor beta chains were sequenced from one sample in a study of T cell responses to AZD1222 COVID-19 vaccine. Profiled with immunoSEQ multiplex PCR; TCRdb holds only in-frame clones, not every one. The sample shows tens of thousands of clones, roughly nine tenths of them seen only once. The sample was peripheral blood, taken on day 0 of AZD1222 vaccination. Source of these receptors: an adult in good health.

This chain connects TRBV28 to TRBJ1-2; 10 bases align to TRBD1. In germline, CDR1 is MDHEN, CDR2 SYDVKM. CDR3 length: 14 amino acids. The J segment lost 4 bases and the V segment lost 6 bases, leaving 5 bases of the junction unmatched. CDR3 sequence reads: CASSLGQGSYGYTF. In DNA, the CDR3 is TGTGCCAGCAGCCTGGGACAGGGGTCCTATGGCTACACCTTC.

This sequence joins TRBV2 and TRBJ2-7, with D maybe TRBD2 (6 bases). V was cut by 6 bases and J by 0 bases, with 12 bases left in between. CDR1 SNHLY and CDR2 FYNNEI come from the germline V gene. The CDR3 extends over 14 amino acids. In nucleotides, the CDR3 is TGTGCCAGCAGGGGGGGTCGCTACTCCTACGAGCAGTACTTC. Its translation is CASRGGRYSYEQYF. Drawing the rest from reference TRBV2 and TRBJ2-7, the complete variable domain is EPEVTQTPSHQVTQMGQEVILRCVPISNHLYFYWYRQILGQKVEFLVSFYNNEISEKSEIFDDQFSVERPDGSNFTLKIRSTKLEDSAMYFCASRGGRYSYEQYFGPGTRLTVT.

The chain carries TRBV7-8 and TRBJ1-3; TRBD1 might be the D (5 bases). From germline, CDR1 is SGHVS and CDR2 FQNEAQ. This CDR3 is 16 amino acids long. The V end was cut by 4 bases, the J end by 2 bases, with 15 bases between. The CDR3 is CASSSGVRGAGNTIYF. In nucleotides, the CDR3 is TGTGCCAGCAGCTCGGGGGTCCGGGGCGCTGGAAACACCATATATTTT.

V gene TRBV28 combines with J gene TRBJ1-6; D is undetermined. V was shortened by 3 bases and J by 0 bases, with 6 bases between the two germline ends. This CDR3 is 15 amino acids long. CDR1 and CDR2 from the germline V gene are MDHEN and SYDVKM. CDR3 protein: CASSLPSSYNSPLHF. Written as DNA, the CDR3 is TGTGCCAGCAGTTTGCCTAGCTCCTATAATTCACCCCTCCACTTT. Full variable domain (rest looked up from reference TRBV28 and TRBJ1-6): DVKVTQSSRYLVKRTGEKVFLECVQDMDHENMFWYRQDPGLGLRLIYFSYDVKMKEKGDIPEGYSVSREKKERFSLILESASTNQTSMYLCASSLPSSYNSPLHFGNGTRLTVT.

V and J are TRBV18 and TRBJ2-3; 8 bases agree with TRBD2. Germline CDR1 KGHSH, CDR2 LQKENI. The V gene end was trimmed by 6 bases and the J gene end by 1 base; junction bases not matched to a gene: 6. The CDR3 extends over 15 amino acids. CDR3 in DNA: TGTGCCAGCTCCCGGGTTAGCGGGGGCACAGATACGCAGTATTTT. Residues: CASSRVSGGTDTQYF.

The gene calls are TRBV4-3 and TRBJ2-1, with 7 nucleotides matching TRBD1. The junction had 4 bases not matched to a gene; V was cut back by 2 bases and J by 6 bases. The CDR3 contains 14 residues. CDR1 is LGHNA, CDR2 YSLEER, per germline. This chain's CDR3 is CASSQPDRANEQFF. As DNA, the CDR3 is TGCGCCAGCAGCCAACCTGACAGGGCCAATGAGCAGTTCTTC.

The CDR3 sequence is CASSTDTVGGRTQYF. As DNA, the CDR3 is TGTGCCAGCAGCACCGACACCGTAGGGGGACGGACCCAGTACTTC. The V and J genes are TRBV11-1 and TRBJ2-5, with D perhaps matching TRBD1 (6 bases). Germline V lookup: CDR1 SGHAT, CDR2 FQDESV (reference sequence). This CDR3 is 15 amino acids long. Trimming stripped 5 bases from V and 7 bases from J, with 20 bases between.

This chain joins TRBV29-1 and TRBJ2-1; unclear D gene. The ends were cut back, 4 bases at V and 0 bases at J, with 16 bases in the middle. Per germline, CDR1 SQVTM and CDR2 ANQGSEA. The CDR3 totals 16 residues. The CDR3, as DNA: TGCAGCGTTGTCACAGCAGGTCAAAGCTCCTACAATGAGCAGTTCTTC. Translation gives CSVVTAGQSSYNEQFF.

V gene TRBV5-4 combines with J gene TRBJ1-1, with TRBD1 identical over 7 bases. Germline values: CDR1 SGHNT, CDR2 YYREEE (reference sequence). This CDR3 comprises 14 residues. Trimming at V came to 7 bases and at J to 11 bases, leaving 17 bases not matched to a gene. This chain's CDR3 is CASAPSGGGLVAFF. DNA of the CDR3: TGTGCCAGCGCGCCTTCAGGGGGAGGACTTGTTGCTTTCTTT. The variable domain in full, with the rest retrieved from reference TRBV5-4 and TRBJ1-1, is ETGVTQSPTHLIKTRGQQVTLRCSSQSGHNTVSWYQQALGQGPQFIFQYYREEENGRGNFPPRFSGLQFPNYSSELNVNALELDDSALYLCASAPSGGGLVAFFGQGTRLTVV.

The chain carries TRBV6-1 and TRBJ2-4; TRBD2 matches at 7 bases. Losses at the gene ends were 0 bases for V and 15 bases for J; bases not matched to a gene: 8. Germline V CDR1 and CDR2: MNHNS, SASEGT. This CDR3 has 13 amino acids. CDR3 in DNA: TGTGCCAGCAGTGAAGCGGGGGGGATGTTCTGGTACTTC. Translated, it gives CASSEAGGMFWYF.

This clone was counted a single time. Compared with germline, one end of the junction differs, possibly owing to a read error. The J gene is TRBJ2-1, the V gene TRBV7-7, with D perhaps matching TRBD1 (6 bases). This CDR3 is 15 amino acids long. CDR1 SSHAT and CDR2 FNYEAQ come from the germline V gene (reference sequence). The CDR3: CASSLDWTANNEQFF. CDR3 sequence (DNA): TGTGCTAGCAGCTTAGATTGGACAGCTAACAATGAGCAGTTCTTC.